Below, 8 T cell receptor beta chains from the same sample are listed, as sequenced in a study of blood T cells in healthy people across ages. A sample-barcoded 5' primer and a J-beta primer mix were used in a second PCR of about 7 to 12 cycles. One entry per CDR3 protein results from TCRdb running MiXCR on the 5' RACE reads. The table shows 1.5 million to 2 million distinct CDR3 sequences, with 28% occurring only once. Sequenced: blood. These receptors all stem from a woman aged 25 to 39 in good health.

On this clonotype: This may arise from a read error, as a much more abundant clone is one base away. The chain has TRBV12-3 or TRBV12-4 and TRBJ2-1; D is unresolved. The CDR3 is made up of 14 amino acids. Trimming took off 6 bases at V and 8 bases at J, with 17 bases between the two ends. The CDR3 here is CASSRGSDGDEQFF. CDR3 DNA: TGTGCCAGCAGCCGTGGGTCGGACGGCGATGAGCAGTTCTTC.

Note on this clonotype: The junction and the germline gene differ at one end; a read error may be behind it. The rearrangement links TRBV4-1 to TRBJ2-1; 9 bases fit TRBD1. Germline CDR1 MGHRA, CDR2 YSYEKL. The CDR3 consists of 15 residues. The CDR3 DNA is TGCGCCAGCAGCCAAGATTACAGGGGGCGGAATGAGCAGGTCTTC. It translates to CASSQDYRGRNEQVF.

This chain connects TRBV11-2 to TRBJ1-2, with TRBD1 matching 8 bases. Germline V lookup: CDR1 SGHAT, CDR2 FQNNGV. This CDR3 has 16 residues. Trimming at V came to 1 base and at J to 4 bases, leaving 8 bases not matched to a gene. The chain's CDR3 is CASSLGRTGYSYGYTF. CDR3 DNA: TGTGCCAGCAGCTTAGGCCGGACAGGGTATTCCTATGGCTACACCTTC.

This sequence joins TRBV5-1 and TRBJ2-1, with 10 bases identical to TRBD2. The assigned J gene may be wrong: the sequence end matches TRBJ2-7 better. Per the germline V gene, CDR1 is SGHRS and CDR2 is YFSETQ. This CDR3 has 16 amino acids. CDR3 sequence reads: CASSSTSSGGYNEQYF. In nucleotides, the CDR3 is TGCGCCAGCAGCTCAACCTCTAGCGGGGGATACAATGAGCAGTACTTC.

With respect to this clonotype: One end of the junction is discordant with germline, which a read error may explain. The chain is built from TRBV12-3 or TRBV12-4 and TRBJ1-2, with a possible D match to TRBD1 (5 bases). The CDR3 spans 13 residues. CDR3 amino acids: CASSLGQGYDYTF. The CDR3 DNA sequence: TGTGCCAGCAGTTTAGGGCAGGGCTATGACTACACCTTC.

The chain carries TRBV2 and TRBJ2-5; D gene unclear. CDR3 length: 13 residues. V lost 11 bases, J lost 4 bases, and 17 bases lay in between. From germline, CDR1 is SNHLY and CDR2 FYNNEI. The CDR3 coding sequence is TGTGCCGGCGAATTGTCCAGCGCAGAGACCCAGTACTTC. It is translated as CAGELSSAETQYF.

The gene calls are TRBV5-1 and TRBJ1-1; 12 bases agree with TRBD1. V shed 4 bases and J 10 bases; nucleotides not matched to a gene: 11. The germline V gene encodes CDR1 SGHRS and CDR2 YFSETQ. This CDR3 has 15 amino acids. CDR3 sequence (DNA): TGCGCCAGCAGCCCGGGGGACAGGGGGCAGGATGGAGCTTTCTTT. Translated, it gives CASSPGDRGQDGAFF. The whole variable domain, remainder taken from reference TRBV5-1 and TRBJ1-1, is KAGVTQTPRYLIKTRGQQVTLSCSPISGHRSVSWYQQTPGQGLQFLFEYFSETQRNKGNFPGRFSGRQFSNSRSEMNVSTLELGDSALYLCASSPGDRGQDGAFFGQGTRLTVV.

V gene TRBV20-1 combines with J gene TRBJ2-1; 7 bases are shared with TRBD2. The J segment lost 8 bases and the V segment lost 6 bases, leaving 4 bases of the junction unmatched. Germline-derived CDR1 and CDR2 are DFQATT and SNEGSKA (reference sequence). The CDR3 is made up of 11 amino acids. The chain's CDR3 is CSAVAGDEQFF. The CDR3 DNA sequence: TGCAGTGCCGTAGCGGGCGATGAGCAGTTCTTC.